This record concerns one T cell receptor beta chain sequence. Antigen unknown. This entry comes from a study of stem cell transplantation in POMP-related autoinflammatory disease. General study findings and limits: Patients with PRAID showed a restricted number of unique TRB V-J gene pairings. A trend toward lower repertoire diversity and greater clonality appeared in every analyzed T-cell subset of PRAID patients.

PRAID featured immunodeficiency plus autoinflammation. Clones were sequenced by immunoSEQ multiplex PCR, and TCRdb holds only the in-frame ones, with some missing. The repertoire holds roughly 68,000 clones, roughly 93% seen once, with about 0.7% in the top ten. This CDR3 is built from 15 residues. Germline lookup yields CDR1 MNHEY and CDR2 SVGAGI. Trimming took off 0 bases at V and 3 bases at J, with 11 bases between the two ends. The chain couples TRBV6-5 to TRBJ2-5; TRBD1 is a possible D gene (5 bases). The sample was CD4+ T cells from PBMCs, taken after stem cell transplantation. This sequence originates from a human patient with POMP-related autoinflammation and immune dysregulation (PRAID). A share of the T cells may be of graft donor origin. CDR3: CASSYSNRMKETQYF. As DNA, the CDR3 is TGTGCCAGCAGTTACTCGAACAGGATGAAAGAGACCCAGTACTTC.